This T cell receptor (beta chain) emerged from a study of blood T cell repertoires in COVID-19. About the research overall: Whether acute or convalescent, the COVID-19 samples came from the United States, Italy and Spain. The analysed material was cDNA or gDNA that came from T cells, B-cell-depleted T cells, or PBMCs.

Trimming left V 0 bases short and J 1 base short, with 8 bases between. The CDR3 runs 14 residues. The germline V gene has CDR1 SGDLS and CDR2 YYNGEE. As handled by the study authors: Scientists estimated how many nucleated cells there were by amplifying reference gene primers. Sequencing was performed with immunoSEQ multiplex PCR; in TCRdb, only in-frame clones are kept and a portion is missing. Clonal size and the V and J genes are those of that table, whereas D and trimming came from the DNA. This sample has 150,000 to 200,000 clones; about 84% occur once, and the top ten carry roughly 5.1%. The sequencing sample was made of peripheral blood. The chain is built from TRBV9 and TRBJ2-7; no clear D gene. This sequence originates from a woman aged 25 to 39 with acute or convalescent COVID-19. CDR3 sequence: CASSVAVESYEQYF. CDR3 sequence (DNA): TGTGCCAGCAGCGTAGCGGTAGAATCCTACGAGCAGTACTTC.